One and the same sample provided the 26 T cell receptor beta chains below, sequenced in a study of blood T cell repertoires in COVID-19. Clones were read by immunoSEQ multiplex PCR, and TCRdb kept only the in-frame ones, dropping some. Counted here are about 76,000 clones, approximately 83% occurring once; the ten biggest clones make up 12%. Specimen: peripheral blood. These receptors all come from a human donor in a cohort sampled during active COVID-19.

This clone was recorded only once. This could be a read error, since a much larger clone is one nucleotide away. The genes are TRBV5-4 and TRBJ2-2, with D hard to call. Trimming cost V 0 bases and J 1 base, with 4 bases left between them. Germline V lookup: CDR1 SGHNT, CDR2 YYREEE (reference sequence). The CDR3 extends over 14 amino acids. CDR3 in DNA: TGTGCCAGCAGCTTGGCCAGGAACACCGGGGAGCTGTTTTTT. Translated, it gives CASSLARNTGELFF.

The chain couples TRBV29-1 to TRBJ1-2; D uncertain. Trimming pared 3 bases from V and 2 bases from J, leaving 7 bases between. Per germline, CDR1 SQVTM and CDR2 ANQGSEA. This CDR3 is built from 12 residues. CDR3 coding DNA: TGCAGCGTTGATGGGCTGAACTATGGCTACACCTTC. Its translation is CSVDGLNYGYTF.

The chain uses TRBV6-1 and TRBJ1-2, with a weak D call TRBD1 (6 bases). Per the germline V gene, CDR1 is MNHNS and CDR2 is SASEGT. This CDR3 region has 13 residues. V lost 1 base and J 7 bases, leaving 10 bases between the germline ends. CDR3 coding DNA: TGTGCCAGCAGTGAAGACAGGGTCGGTGGCTACACCTTC. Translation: CASSEDRVGGYTF.

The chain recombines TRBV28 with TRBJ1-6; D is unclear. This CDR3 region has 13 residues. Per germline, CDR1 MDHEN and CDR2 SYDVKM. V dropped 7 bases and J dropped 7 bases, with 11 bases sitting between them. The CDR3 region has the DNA TGTGCCAGCACCCTATCAGGAAATTCACCCCTCCACTTT. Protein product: CASTLSGNSPLHF. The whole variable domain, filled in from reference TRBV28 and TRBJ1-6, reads DVKVTQSSRYLVKRTGEKVFLECVQDMDHENMFWYRQDPGLGLRLIYFSYDVKMKEKGDIPEGYSVSREKKERFSLILESASTNQTSMYLCASTLSGNSPLHFGNGTRLTVT.

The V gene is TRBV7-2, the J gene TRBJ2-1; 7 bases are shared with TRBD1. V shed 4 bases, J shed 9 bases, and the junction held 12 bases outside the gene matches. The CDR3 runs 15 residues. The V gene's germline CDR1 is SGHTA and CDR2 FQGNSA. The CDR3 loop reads CASSSYLGAGGEQFF. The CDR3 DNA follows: TGTGCCAGCAGCTCCTATTTGGGGGCAGGGGGTGAGCAGTTCTTC.

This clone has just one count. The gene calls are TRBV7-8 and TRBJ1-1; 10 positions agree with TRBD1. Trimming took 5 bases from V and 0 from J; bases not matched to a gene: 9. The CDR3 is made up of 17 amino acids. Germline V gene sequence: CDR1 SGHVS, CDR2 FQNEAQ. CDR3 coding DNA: TGTGCCAGCAGCGCCCGACAGGGGGCGGCCATGAACACTGAAGCTTTCTTT. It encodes CASSARQGAAMNTEAFF. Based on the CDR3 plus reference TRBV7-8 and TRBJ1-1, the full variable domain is GAGVSQSPRYKVAKRGQDVALRCDPISGHVSLFWYQQALGQGPEFLTYFQNEAQLDKSGLPSDRFFAERPEGSVSTLKIQRTQQEDSAVYLCASSARQGAAMNTEAFFGQGTRLTVV.

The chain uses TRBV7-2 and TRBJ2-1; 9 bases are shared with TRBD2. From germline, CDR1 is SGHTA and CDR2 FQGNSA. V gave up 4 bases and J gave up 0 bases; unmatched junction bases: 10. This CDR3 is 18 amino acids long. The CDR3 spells CASSSRGSGGSSYNEQFF. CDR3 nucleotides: TGTGCCAGCAGCTCCCGTGGGAGCGGGGGGTCCTCCTACAATGAGCAGTTCTTC.

CDR3 coding DNA: TGTGCCAGCAGCACGGGACAGGGCCTCTATGGCTACACCTTC. Translating it yields CASSTGQGLYGYTF. The chain links TRBV27 to TRBJ1-2; 9 positions agree with TRBD1. The CDR3 extends over 14 amino acids. V dropped 6 bases and J dropped 4; count of bases not matched to a gene: 6. The germline CDR1 and CDR2 sequences are MNHEY and SMNVEV (reference sequence).

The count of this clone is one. DNA for the CDR3: TGTGCCATCACCGAAGGGACAGGGAGCGGCTACACCTTC. Protein sequence: CAITEGTGSGYTF. The rearrangement joins TRBV10-3 to TRBJ1-2, with 9 positions matching TRBD1. V lost 7 bases, J lost 8 bases, and 8 bases stayed unmatched. Per germline, CDR1 ENHRY and CDR2 SYGVKD. The CDR3 runs to 13 residues.

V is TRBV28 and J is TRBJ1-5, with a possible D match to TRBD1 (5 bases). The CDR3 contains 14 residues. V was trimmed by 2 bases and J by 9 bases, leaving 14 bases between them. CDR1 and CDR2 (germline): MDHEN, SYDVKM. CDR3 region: CASSLTGDEGPQHF. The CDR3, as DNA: TGTGCCAGCAGTTTAACGGGGGACGAGGGGCCCCAGCATTTT.

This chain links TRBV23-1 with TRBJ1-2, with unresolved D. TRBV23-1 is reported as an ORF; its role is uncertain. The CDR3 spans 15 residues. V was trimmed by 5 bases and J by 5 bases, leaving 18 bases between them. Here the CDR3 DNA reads TGCGCCAGCAGTGGCTTGGAGCGACTGAGATATGGCTACACCTTC. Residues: CASSGLERLRYGYTF.

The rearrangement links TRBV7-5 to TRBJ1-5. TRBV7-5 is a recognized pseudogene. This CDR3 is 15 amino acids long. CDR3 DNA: TGTGTCAGAAGCTTAACGCGGGACCTATATCAGCCCCAGCATTTT. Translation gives CVRSLTRDLYQPQHF.

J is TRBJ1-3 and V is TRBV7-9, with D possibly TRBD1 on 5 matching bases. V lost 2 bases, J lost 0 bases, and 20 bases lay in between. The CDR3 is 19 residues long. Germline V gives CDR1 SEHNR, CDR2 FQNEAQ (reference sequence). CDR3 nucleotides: TGTGCCAGCAGCTTAAGGGCCTTCGCAACAGGCAACTCTGGAAACACCATATATTTT. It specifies CASSLRAFATGNSGNTIYF.

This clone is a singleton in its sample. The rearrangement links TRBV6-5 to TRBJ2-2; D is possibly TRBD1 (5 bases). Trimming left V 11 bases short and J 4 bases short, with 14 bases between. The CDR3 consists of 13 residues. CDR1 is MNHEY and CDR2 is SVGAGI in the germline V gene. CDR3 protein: CALLKDITGELFF. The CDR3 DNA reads TGTGCCCTTCTTAAGGACATCACCGGGGAGCTGTTTTTT.

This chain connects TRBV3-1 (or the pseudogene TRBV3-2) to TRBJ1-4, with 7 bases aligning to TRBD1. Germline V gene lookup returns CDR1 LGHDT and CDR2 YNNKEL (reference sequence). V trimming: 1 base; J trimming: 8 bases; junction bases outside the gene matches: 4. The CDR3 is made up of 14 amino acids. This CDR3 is CASSQGDRDEKLFF. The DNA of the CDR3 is TGTGCCAGCAGCCAAGGCGACAGGGACGAAAAACTGTTTTTT.

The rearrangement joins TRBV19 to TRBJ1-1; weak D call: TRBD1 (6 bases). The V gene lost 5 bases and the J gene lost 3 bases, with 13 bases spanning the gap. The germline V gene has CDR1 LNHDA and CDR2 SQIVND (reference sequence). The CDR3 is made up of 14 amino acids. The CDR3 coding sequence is TGTGCCAGTAGTCACAGGGCCTGGGACACTGAAGCTTTCTTT. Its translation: CASSHRAWDTEAFF. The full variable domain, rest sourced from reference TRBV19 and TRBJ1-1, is DGGITQSPKYLFRKEGQNVTLSCEQNLNHDAMYWYRQDPGQGLRLIYYSQIVNDFQKGDIAEGYSVSREKKESFPLTVTSAQKNPTAFYLCASSHRAWDTEAFFGQGTRLTVV.

In DNA, the CDR3 is TGCGCCAGCAGCTTGGCCTCGGGGACAACTCACTACGAGCAGTACTTC. Protein sequence: CASSLASGTTHYEQYF. V is TRBV5-1 and J is TRBJ2-7; a weak D match, TRBD1 (6 bases). Germline V gives CDR1 SGHRS, CDR2 YFSETQ. The CDR3 has 16 amino acids. V lost 0 bases and J 3 bases, leaving 16 bases between the germline ends.

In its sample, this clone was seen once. In DNA form, the CDR3 reads TGTGCCAGCAGCTACGGGGCACATTCACCCCTCCACTTT. Amino acid sequence: CASSYGAHSPLHF. The chain links TRBV6-6 to TRBJ1-6, with a tentative D call TRBD1 (5 bases). Germline CDR1 and CDR2: MNHNY and SVGAGI (reference sequence). Trimming pared 6 bases from V and 8 bases from J, leaving 11 bases between. The CDR3 consists of 13 residues.

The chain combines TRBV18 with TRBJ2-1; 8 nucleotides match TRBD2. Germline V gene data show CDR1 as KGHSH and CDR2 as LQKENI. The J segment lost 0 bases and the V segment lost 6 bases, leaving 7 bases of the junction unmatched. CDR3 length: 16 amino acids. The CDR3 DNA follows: TGTGCCAGCTCTCGGGGGGGTTCAAGCTCCTACAATGAGCAGTTCTTC. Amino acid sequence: CASSRGGSSSYNEQFF. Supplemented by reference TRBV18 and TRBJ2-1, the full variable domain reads NAGVMQNPRHLVRRRGQEARLRCSPMKGHSHVYWYRQLPEEGLKFMVYLQKENIIDESGMPKERFSAEFPKEGPSILRIQQVVRGDSAAYFCASSRGGSSSYNEQFFGPGTRLTVL.

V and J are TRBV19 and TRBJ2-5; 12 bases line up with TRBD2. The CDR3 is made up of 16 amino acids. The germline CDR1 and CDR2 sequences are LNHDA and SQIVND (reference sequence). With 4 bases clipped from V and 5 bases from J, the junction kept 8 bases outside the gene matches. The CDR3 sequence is CASSTRTSGEGETQYF. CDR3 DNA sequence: TGTGCCAGTAGTACCCGGACTAGCGGGGAAGGGGAGACCCAGTACTTC.

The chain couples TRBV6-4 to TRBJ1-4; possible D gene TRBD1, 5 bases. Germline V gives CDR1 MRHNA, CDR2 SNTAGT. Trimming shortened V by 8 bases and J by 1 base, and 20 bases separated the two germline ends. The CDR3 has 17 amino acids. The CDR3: CASEIPTRARTNEKLFF. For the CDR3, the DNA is TGTGCCAGCGAGATCCCCACCAGGGCGCGAACTAATGAAAAACTGTTTTTT.

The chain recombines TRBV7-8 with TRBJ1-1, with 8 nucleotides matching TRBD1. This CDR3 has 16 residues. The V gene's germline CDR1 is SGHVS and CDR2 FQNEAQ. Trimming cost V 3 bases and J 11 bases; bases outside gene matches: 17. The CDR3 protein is CASSFGLGRTGKRAFF. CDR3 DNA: TGTGCCAGCAGCTTCGGCCTGGGACGGACAGGGAAGAGGGCTTTCTTT.

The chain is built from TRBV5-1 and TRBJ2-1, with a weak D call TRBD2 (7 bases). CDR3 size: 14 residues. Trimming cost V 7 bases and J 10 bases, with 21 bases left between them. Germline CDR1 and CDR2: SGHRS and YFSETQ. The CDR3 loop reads CASGAGAPRVEQFF. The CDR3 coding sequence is TGCGCCAGCGGGGCGGGGGCCCCCCGGGTGGAGCAGTTCTTC.

The chain's CDR3 is CASSFEGLNTEAFF. The CDR3 DNA reads TGTGCCAGCAGCTTCGAGGGCCTGAACACTGAAGCTTTCTTT. V gene TRBV5-4 combines with J gene TRBJ1-1; D remains unclear. Germline CDR1 reads SGHNT; CDR2 reads YYREEE (reference sequence). Deletions cut 2 bases from V and 0 bases from J, with 8 bases between. There are 14 residues in the CDR3.

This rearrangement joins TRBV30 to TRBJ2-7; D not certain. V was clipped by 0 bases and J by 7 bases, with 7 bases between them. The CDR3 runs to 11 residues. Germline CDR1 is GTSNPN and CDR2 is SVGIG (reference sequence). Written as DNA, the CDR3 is TGTGCCTGGAGTGTCTCACAGGAGCAGTACTTC. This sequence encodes CAWSVSQEQYF.

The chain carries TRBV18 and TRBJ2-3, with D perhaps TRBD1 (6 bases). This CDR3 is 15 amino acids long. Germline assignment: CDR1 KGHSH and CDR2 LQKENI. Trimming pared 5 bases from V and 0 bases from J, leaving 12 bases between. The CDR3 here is CASSSGTPSTDTQYF. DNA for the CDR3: TGTGCCAGCTCATCCGGGACACCCAGCACAGATACGCAGTATTTT.